The T cell receptor beta chain under discussion was sequenced for a study of T cell responses to AZD1222 COVID-19 vaccine. Assay used: immunoSEQ multiplex PCR; TCRdb lists only in-frame clones, some missing. The sample records 150,000 to 170,000 clones, roughly nine tenths being singletons. Study-wide results and limits: Females outnumbered males among donors, who were mostly white British; clonal diversity was possibly underestimated. In all cases, repertoires were sampled only after the peak T cell response.

Trimming stripped 6 bases from V and 1 base from J, with 9 bases between. Germline V CDR1 and CDR2: KGHSH, LQKENI. The CDR3 is 13 residues long. As regards this clone: Antigen unknown.

Specimen: peripheral blood, collected on day 0 of MenACWY control vaccination. The chain uses TRBV18 and TRBJ1-1; D is unresolved. This TCR came from an adult in good health. The CDR3 loop reads CASSELENTEAFF. CDR3 in DNA: TGTGCCAGCTCCGAATTGGAGAACACTGAAGCTTTCTTT.